The clone carrying this T cell receptor (beta chain) has just a few counts. This sample is drawn from a study of vaccination and CD4 T cells after COVID-19. Study overall: The convalescents were made up of six males and four females, two of whom were Hispanic.

Germline assignment: CDR1 SEHNR and CDR2 FQNEAQ (reference sequence). The ends were cut back, 1 base at V and 5 bases at J, with 20 bases in the middle. The CDR3 is 17 residues long. Via MiXCR, TCRdb re-called the PCR reads, giving one row per CDR3 protein. The sample consists of tens of thousands of distinct CDR3 sequences, approximately 49% of them appearing once. Time point meaning: late sampling 161 to 241 days after vaccination in three convalescent patients. Positive PCR dates covered March to December 2020, before US Alpha, Beta and Delta variants. The V gene is TRBV7-9, the J gene TRBJ2-5, with D possibly being TRBD1 (5 bases). This TCR came from a human donor who had recovered from COVID-19. The input for sequencing was CD4+ T cells from blood, taken about 7 months after SARS-CoV-2 vaccination. DNA of the CDR3: TGTGCCAGCAGCTTAGGGCAGGGCTTGTTCTCGGCGGAGACCCAGTACTTC. Encoded protein: CASSLGQGLFSAETQYF.